The rows below give T cell receptor beta chains drawn from one sample of a study of beta chain features in type 1 diabetes. Clones were sequenced by immunoSEQ multiplex PCR, and TCRdb holds only the in-frame ones, with some missing. The sample has around 360,000 clones; over 10% are singletons. Sequencing used naive CD4+ T cells from blood. The receptors come from a woman between 18 and 30 years old with type 1 diabetes. Both conserved end residues are part of each CDR3. The D gene is left open where the match is weak. Clone sizes are given selectively: once, few, many, or a class where the clone is expanded.

V gene: TRBV7-9; J gene: TRBJ2-5; clone size: .; D gene: TRBD2; CDR3 DNA: TGTGCCAGCAGCTCCGCTAGCGGGGGGCGGGAGACCCAGTACTTC; CDR3 protein: CASSSASGGRETQYF
V gene: TRBV29-1; J gene: TRBJ2-3; clone size: few; D gene: TRBD2; CDR3 DNA: TGCAGCGTACAACGGACTAGCTTTGATACGCAGTATTTT; CDR3 protein: CSVQRTSFDTQYF
V gene: TRBV2; J gene: TRBJ1-4; clone size: .; D gene: .; CDR3 DNA: TGTGCCAGCAGTGTCGCAGGGCGTGAAAAACTGTTTTTT; CDR3 protein: CASSVAGREKLFF
V gene: TRBV7-9; J gene: TRBJ1-5; clone size: .; D gene: TRBD1; CDR3 DNA: TGTGCCAGCAGCGAGACGCAGGGGGATCAGCCCCAGCATTTT; CDR3 protein: CASSETQGDQPQHF
V gene: TRBV5-1; J gene: TRBJ2-5; clone size: .; D gene: .; CDR3 DNA: TGCGCCAGCAGCTTGGCCATAGCGGAACAAGAGACCCAGTACTTC; CDR3 protein: CASSLAIAEQETQYF
V gene: TRBV29-1; J gene: TRBJ1-1; clone size: .; D gene: .; CDR3 DNA: TGCAGCGCAAAATCGGGGTTGGACACTGAAGCTTTCTTT; CDR3 protein: CSAKSGLDTEAFF
V gene: TRBV30; J gene: TRBJ2-3; clone size: few; D gene: TRBD2; CDR3 DNA: TGTGCCTGGAGTGGACTAGCGGGCCTCACAGATACGCAGTATTTT; CDR3 protein: CAWSGLAGLTDTQYF
V gene: TRBV7-9; J gene: TRBJ1-5; clone size: few; D gene: .; CDR3 DNA: TGTGCCAGCAGCTTCGAGGGAGGGCCAAATCAGCCCCAGCATTTT; CDR3 protein: CASSFEGGPNQPQHF
V gene: TRBV25-1; J gene: TRBJ1-2; clone size: .; D gene: TRBD1; CDR3 DNA: TGTGCCAGCAGTGTGGGACAGGGCGTCTATGGCTACACCTTC; CDR3 protein: CASSVGQGVYGYTF
V gene: TRBV7-9; J gene: TRBJ2-1; clone size: .; D gene: .; CDR3 DNA: TGTGCCAGCAGCTTAGTAGGGACACGGGTTGTGAATGAGCAGTTCTTC; CDR3 protein: CASSLVGTRVVNEQFF
V gene: TRBV28; J gene: TRBJ2-4; clone size: few; D gene: .; CDR3 DNA: TGTGCCAGCAGTTTCTCCGGGTCGACCAAAAACATTCAGTACTTC; CDR3 protein: CASSFSGSTKNIQYF
V gene: TRBV30; J gene: TRBJ2-6; clone size: .; D gene: .; CDR3 DNA: TGTGCCCGCCAGGGTCTGGGGGCCAACGTCCTGACTTTC; CDR3 protein: CARQGLGANVLTF
V gene: TRBV27; J gene: TRBJ2-1; clone size: few; D gene: .; CDR3 DNA: TGTGCCAGCAGACAGGGCGGCAATGAGCAGTTCTTC; CDR3 protein: CASRQGGNEQFF
V gene: TRBV14; J gene: TRBJ1-2; clone size: few; D gene: TRBD1; CDR3 DNA: TGTGCCAGCAGCCCGGGACAGCTGCCCTATGGCTACACCTTC; CDR3 protein: CASSPGQLPYGYTF
V gene: TRBV7-8; J gene: TRBJ1-1; clone size: .; D gene: .; CDR3 DNA: TGTGCCAGCAGCCCCCGGGAGGGGAACACTGAAGCTTTCTTT; CDR3 protein: CASSPREGNTEAFF
V gene: TRBV7-8; J gene: TRBJ2-7; clone size: .; D gene: .; CDR3 DNA: TGTGCCAGCAGCGTCCGGGACACGGCCTACGAGCAGTACTTC; CDR3 protein: CASSVRDTAYEQYF
V gene: TRBV5-1; J gene: TRBJ2-1; clone size: few; D gene: .; CDR3 DNA: TGCGCCAGCAGCTTGGGTACAGCCTCCTACAATGAGCAGTTCTTC; CDR3 protein: CASSLGTASYNEQFF
V gene: TRBV2; J gene: TRBJ1-5; clone size: few; D gene: TRBD1; CDR3 DNA: TGTGCCAGCACCTCCCAGGGGGTGGAACAGCCCCAGCATTTT; CDR3 protein: CASTSQGVEQPQHF
V gene: TRBV6-5; J gene: TRBJ1-1; clone size: few; D gene: .; CDR3 DNA: TGTGCCAGCCGGATCGGACAGAACACTGAAGCTTTCTTT; CDR3 protein: CASRIGQNTEAFF
V gene: TRBV14; J gene: TRBJ1-6; clone size: .; D gene: TRBD1; CDR3 DNA: TGTGCCAGCAGCCAAGGGACAGGGGTGAAGTCACCCCTCCACTTT; CDR3 protein: CASSQGTGVKSPLHF
V gene: TRBV4-1; J gene: TRBJ2-1; clone size: few; D gene: TRBD1; CDR3 DNA: TGCGCCAGCAGCCAAGAACGGACAGGGCTGAATGAGCAGTTCTTC; CDR3 protein: CASSQERTGLNEQFF
V gene: TRBV7-2; J gene: TRBJ2-5; clone size: few; D gene: .; CDR3 DNA: TGTGCCAGCAGCTTACAGCCGACAAGAGAGACCCAGTACTTC; CDR3 protein: CASSLQPTRETQYF
V gene: TRBV5-6; J gene: TRBJ2-2; clone size: .; D gene: .; CDR3 DNA: TGTGCCAGCAGCCTCCCTCTAGTGGGGGAGCTGTTTTTT; CDR3 protein: CASSLPLVGELFF
V gene: TRBV7-9; J gene: TRBJ1-2; clone size: .; D gene: .; CDR3 DNA: TGTGCCAGCAGCTCCATTAGACCGGGACACAAGAGCTATGGCTACACCTTC; CDR3 protein: CASSSIRPGHKSYGYTF
V gene: TRBV7-2; J gene: TRBJ2-3; clone size: .; D gene: TRBD2; CDR3 DNA: TGTGCCAGCAGCTCCAAGCGGGGGGGAACAGATACGCAGTATTTT; CDR3 protein: CASSSKRGGTDTQYF
V gene: TRBV6-5; J gene: TRBJ2-1; clone size: .; D gene: .; CDR3 DNA: TGTGCCAGCAGGCTACAGGGTTTAAATGAGCAGTTCTTC; CDR3 protein: CASRLQGLNEQFF
V gene: TRBV27; J gene: TRBJ2-5; clone size: .; D gene: .; CDR3 DNA: TGTGCCAGCAGTTCGCCCGGGTCAGGGCAAGAGACCCAGTACTTC; CDR3 protein: CASSSPGSGQETQYF
V gene: TRBV18; J gene: TRBJ2-1; clone size: .; D gene: .; CDR3 DNA: TGTGCCAGCTCACCCCTAGTGTCTGAGCAGTTCTTC; CDR3 protein: CASSPLVSEQFF
V gene: TRBV2; J gene: TRBJ1-1; clone size: few; D gene: TRBD1; CDR3 DNA: TGTGCCAGCAGGGGGACAGGGACGGCGGCTTTCTTT; CDR3 protein: CASRGTGTAAFF
V gene: TRBV7-9; J gene: TRBJ2-7; clone size: once; D gene: .; CDR3 DNA: TGTGCCAGCAGCCCCCGGGTAGTCGCACCCCGCTCCGAGCAGTACTTC; CDR3 protein: CASSPRVVAPRSEQYF
V gene: TRBV30; J gene: TRBJ1-2; clone size: .; D gene: .; CDR3 DNA: TGTGCCTGGAGTGTAAACCTATATGGCTACACCTTC; CDR3 protein: CAWSVNLYGYTF
V gene: TRBV27; J gene: TRBJ2-5; clone size: once; D gene: .; CDR3 DNA: TGTGCCAGCCCCCGCCTTGGAGGCGGTGAGACCCAGTACTTC; CDR3 protein: CASPRLGGGETQYF
V gene: TRBV11-1; J gene: TRBJ2-6; clone size: .; D gene: .; CDR3 DNA: TGTGCCAGCAGCGTTGACAACTCTGGGGCCAACGTCCTGACTTTC; CDR3 protein: CASSVDNSGANVLTF
V gene: TRBV5-6; J gene: TRBJ2-4; clone size: .; D gene: TRBD1; CDR3 DNA: TGTGCCAGCAGGACAGGGTTGGGCATTCAGTACTTC; CDR3 protein: CASRTGLGIQYF
V gene: TRBV28; J gene: TRBJ2-1; clone size: few; D gene: TRBD1; CDR3 DNA: TGTGCCAGCAGCCCAAGGGGGCGCGGTGAGCAGTTCTTC; CDR3 protein: CASSPRGRGEQFF
V gene: TRBV5-1; J gene: TRBJ1-5; clone size: .; D gene: .; CDR3 DNA: TGCGCCAGCTCCTGGACAGTGAATCAGCCCCAGCATTTT; CDR3 protein: CASSWTVNQPQHF
V gene: TRBV4-3; J gene: TRBJ2-5; clone size: .; D gene: TRBD1; CDR3 DNA: TGCGCCAGCAGCCAAGATTGGGACAGGGGCCAAGAGACCCAGTACTTC; CDR3 protein: CASSQDWDRGQETQYF
V gene: TRBV7-9; J gene: TRBJ2-7; clone size: few; D gene: TRBD1; CDR3 DNA: TGTGCCAGCAGCTTAGCCCAGACCGGGACAGTCTCCTACGAGCAGTACTTC; CDR3 protein: CASSLAQTGTVSYEQYF
V gene: TRBV29-1; J gene: TRBJ1-1; clone size: .; D gene: .; CDR3 DNA: TGCAGCGTCCGACACGACCGAAACCTAGGGGGTACGGCTTTCTTT; CDR3 protein: CSVRHDRNLGGTAFF
V gene: TRBV7-3; J gene: TRBJ2-2; clone size: .; D gene: .; CDR3 DNA: TGTGCCAGCAGCCCGGAGGGGACTCTCGCGTCGGGGGAGCTGTTTTTT; CDR3 protein: CASSPEGTLASGELFF